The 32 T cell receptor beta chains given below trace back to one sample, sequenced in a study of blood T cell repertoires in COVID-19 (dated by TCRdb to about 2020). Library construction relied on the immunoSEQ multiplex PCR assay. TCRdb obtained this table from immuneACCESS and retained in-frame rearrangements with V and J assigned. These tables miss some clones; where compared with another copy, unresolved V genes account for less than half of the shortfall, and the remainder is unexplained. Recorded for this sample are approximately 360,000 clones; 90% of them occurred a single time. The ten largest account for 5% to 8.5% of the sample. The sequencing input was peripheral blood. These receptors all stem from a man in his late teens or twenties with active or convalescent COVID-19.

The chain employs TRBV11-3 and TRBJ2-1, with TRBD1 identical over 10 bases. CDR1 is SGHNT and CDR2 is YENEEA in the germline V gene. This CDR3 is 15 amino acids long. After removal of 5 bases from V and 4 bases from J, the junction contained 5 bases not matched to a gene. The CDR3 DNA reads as TGTGCCAGCAGCCCCGACAGGGGGCTTTACAATGAGCAGTTCTTC. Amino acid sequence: CASSPDRGLYNEQFF.

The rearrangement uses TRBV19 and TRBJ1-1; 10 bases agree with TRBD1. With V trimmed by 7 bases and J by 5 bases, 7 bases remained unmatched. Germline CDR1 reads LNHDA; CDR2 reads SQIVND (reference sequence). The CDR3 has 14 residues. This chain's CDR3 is CASKKRTGGTEAFF. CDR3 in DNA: TGTGCCAGTAAAAAAAGGACAGGGGGGACTGAAGCTTTCTTT.

CDR3 sequence: CASRRLGMEQYF. The CDR3 nucleotides are TGTGCCAGCAGGCGCCTCGGGATGGAGCAGTACTTC. This chain joins TRBV6-5 and TRBJ2-7; tentatively, D is TRBD2 (5 bases). The CDR3 has 12 residues. The germline V gene encodes CDR1 MNHEY and CDR2 SVGAGI. The V gene lost 6 bases and the J gene lost 7 bases, with 13 bases spanning the gap.

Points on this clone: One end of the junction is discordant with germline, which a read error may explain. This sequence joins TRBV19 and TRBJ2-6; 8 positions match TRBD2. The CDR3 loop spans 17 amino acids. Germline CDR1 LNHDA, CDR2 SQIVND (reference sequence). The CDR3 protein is CATHFGRALSGANVLTF. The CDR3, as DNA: TGTGCCACCCACTTCGGGAGGGCTCTCTCTGGGGCCAACGTGCTGACTTTC.

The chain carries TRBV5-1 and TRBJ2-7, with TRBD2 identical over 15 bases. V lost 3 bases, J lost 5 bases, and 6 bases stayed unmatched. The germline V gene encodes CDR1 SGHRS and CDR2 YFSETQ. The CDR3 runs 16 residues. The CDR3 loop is CASSWTSGGANHEQYF. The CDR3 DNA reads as TGCGCCAGCAGCTGGACTAGCGGGGGGGCAAACCACGAGCAGTACTTC.

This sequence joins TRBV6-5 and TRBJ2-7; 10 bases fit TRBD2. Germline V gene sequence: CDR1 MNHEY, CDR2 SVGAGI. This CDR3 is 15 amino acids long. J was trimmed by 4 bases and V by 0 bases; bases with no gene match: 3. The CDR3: CASSYSSGGTYEQYF. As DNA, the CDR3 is TGTGCCAGCAGTTACTCTAGCGGGGGGACTTACGAGCAGTACTTC.

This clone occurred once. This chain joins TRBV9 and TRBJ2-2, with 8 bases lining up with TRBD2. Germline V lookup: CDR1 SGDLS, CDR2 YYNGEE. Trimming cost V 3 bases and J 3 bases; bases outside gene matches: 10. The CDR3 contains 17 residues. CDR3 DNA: TGTGCCAGCAGCGCTCCCTCGGGCGGGAGGTACACCGGGGAGCTGTTTTTT. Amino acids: CASSAPSGGRYTGELFF.

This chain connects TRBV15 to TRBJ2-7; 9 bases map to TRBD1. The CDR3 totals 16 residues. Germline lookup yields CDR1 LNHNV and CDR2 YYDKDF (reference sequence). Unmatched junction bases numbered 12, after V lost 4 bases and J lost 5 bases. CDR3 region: CATSTLPGQGYHEQYF. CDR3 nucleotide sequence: TGTGCCACCAGCACACTACCGGGACAGGGTTACCACGAGCAGTACTTC.

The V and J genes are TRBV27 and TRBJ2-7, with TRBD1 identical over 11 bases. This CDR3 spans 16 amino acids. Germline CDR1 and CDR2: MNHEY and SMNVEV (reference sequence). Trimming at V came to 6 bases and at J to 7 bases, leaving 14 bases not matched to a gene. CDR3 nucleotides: TGTGCCAGCAGGGAAGCCCGGAGGACAGGGGGCGTAGAGCAGTACTTC. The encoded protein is CASREARRTGGVEQYF.

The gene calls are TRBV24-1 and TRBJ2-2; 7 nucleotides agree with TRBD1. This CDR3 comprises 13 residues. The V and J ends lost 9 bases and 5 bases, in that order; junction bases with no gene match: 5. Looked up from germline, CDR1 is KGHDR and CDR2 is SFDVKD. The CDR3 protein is CATRGTATGELFF. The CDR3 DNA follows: TGTGCCACCCGAGGGACAGCAACCGGGGAGCTGTTTTTT.

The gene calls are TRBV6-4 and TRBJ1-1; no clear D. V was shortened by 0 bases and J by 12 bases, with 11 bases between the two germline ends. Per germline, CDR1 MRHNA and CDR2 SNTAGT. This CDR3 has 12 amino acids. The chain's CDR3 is CASSDSRRLTFF. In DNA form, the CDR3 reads TGTGCCAGCAGTGACTCGAGGAGGTTGACTTTCTTT.

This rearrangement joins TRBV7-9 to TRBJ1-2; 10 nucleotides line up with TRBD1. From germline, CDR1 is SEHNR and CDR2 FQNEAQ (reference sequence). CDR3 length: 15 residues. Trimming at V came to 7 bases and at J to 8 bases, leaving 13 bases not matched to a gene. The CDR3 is CASTFSWDRGGGYTF. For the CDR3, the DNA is TGTGCCAGCACCTTTTCCTGGGACAGGGGTGGAGGCTACACCTTC.

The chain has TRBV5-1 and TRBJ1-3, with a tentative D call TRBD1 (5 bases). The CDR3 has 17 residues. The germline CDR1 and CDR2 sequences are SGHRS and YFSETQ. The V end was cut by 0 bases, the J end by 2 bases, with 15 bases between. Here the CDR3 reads CASSLAAGSIAGNTIYF. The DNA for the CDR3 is TGCGCCAGCAGCTTGGCCGCAGGGTCTATCGCTGGAAACACCATATATTTT.

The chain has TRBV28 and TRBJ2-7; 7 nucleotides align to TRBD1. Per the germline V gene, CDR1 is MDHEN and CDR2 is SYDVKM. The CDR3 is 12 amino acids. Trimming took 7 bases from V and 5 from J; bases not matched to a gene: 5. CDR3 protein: CASTSDRDEQYF. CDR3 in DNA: TGTGCCAGCACCTCAGACAGGGACGAGCAGTACTTC.

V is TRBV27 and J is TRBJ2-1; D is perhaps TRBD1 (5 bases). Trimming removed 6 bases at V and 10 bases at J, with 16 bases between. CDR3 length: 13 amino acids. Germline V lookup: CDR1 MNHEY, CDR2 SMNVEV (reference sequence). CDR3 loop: CASRLRELGEQFF. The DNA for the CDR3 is TGTGCCAGCAGACTCAGGGAACTTGGGGAGCAGTTCTTC.

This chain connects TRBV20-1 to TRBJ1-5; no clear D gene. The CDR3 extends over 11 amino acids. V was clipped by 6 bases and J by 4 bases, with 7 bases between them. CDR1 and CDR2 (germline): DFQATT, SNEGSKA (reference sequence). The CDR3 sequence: CSAPFNQPQHF. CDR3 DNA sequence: TGCAGTGCCCCCTTTAATCAGCCCCAGCATTTT.

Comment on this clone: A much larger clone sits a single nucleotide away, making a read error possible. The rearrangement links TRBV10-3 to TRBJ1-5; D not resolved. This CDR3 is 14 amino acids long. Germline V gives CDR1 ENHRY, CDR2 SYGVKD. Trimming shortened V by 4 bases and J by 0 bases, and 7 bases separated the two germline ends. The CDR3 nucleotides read TGTGCCATCAGTGGAGGGTATAGCAATCAGCCCCAGCATTTT. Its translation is CAISGGYSNQPQHF.

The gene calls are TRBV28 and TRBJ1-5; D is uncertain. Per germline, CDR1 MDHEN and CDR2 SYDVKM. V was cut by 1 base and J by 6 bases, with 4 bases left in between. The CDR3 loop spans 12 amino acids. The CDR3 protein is CASSLSVQPQHF. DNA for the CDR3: TGTGCCAGCAGTTTATCGGTTCAGCCCCAGCATTTT.

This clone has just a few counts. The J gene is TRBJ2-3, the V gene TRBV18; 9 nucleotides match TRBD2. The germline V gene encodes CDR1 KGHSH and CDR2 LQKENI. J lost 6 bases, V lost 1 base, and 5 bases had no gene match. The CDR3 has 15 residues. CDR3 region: CASSPLAGVSDTQYF. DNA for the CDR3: TGTGCCAGCTCACCACTAGCGGGAGTATCGGATACGCAGTATTTT. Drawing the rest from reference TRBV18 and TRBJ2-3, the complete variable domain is NAGVMQNPRHLVRRRGQEARLRCSPMKGHSHVYWYRQLPEEGLKFMVYLQKENIIDESGMPKERFSAEFPKEGPSILRIQQVVRGDSAAYFCASSPLAGVSDTQYFGPGTRLTVL.

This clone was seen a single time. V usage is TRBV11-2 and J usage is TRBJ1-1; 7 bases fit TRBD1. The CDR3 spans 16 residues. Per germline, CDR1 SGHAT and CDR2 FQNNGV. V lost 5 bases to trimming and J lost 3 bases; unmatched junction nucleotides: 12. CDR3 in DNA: TGTGCCAGCAGCCTAACAGTTGACAGGGCGGACACTGAAGCTTTCTTT. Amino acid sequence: CASSLTVDRADTEAFF.

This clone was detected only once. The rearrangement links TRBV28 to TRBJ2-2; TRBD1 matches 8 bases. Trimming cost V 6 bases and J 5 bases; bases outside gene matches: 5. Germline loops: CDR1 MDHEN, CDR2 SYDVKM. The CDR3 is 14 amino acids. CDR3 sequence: CASRRDRSTGELFF. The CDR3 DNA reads TGTGCCAGCAGAAGGGACAGGTCAACCGGGGAGCTGTTTTTT.

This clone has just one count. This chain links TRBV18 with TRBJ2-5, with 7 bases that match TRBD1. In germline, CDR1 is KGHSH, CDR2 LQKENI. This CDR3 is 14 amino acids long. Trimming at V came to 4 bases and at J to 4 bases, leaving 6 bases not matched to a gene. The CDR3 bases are TGTGCCAGCTCACTCCAACAGGGGCGAGAGACCCAGTACTTC. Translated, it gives CASSLQQGRETQYF. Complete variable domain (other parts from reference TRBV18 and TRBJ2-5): NAGVMQNPRHLVRRRGQEARLRCSPMKGHSHVYWYRQLPEEGLKFMVYLQKENIIDESGMPKERFSAEFPKEGPSILRIQQVVRGDSAAYFCASSLQQGRETQYFGPGTRLLVL.

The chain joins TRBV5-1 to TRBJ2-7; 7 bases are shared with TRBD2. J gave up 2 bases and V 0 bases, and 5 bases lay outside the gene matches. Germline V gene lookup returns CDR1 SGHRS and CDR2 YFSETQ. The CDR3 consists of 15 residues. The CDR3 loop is CASSLGGSVAYEQYF. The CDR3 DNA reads TGCGCCAGCAGCTTGGGCGGGAGTGTGGCCTACGAGCAGTACTTC. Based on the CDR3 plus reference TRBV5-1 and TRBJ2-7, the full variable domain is KAGVTQTPRYLIKTRGQQVTLSCSPISGHRSVSWYQQTPGQGLQFLFEYFSETQRNKGNFPGRFSGRQFSNSRSEMNVSTLELGDSALYLCASSLGGSVAYEQYFGPGTRLTVT.

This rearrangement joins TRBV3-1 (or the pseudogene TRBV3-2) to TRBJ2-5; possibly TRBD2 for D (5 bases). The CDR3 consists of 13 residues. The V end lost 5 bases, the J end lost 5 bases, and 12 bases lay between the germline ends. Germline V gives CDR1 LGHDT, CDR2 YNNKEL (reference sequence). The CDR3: CASSFGVEETQYF. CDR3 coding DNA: TGTGCCAGCAGCTTCGGGGTAGAGGAGACCCAGTACTTC.

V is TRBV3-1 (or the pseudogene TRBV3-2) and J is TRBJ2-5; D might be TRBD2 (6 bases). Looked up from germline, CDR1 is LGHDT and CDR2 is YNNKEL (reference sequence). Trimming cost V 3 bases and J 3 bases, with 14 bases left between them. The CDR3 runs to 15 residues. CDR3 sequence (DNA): TGTGCCAGCAGCCAGCCTCTAGCGCCCAAAGAGACCCAGTACTTC. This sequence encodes CASSQPLAPKETQYF.

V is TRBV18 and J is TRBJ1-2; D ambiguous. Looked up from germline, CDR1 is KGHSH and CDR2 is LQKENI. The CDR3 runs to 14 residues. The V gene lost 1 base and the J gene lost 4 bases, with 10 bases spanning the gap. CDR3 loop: CASSPRQASYGYTF. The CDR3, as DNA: TGTGCCAGCTCACCACGGCAGGCAAGCTATGGCTACACCTTC.

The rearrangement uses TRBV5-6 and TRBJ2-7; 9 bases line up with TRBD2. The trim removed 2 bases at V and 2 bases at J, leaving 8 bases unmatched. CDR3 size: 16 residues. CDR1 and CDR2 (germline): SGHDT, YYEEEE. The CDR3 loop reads CASSFFQIAGAYEQYF. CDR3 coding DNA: TGTGCCAGCAGCTTCTTCCAAATAGCGGGAGCCTACGAGCAGTACTTC.

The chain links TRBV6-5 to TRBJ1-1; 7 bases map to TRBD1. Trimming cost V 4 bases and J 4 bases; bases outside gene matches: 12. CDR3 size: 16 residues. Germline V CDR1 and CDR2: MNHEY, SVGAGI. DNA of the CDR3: TGTGCCAGCAGTTCGATTTCGACAGGGCTGGGCACTGAAGCTTTCTTT. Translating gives CASSSISTGLGTEAFF.

The CDR3 region has the DNA TGCGCCAGCAGCCCGCATTTGGACAGGGAACCTGAAGCTTTCTTT. It translates to CASSPHLDREPEAFF. The J gene is TRBJ1-1, the V gene TRBV4-3, with 8 positions matching TRBD1. With V trimmed by 4 bases and J by 6 bases, 10 bases remained unmatched. The CDR3 consists of 15 residues. Germline lookup yields CDR1 LGHNA and CDR2 YSLEER.

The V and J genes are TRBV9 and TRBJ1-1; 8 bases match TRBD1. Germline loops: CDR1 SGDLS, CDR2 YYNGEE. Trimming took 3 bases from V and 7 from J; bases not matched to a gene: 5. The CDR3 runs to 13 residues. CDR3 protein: CASSAPGQVEAFF. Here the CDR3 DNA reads TGTGCCAGCAGCGCACCGGGACAGGTTGAAGCTTTCTTT.

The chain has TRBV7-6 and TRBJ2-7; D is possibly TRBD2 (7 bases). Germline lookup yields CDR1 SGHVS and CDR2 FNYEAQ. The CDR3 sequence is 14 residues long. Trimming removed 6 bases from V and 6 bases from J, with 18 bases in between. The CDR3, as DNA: TGTGCCAGCAGTCAGGACGGCGGGGGCTCCGAGCAGTACTTC. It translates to CASSQDGGGSEQYF.

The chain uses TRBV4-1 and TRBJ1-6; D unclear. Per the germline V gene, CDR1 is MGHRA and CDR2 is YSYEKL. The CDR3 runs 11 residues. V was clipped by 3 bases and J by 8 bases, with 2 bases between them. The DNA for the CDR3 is TGCGCCAGCAGCCACTATTCACCCCTCCACTTT. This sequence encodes CASSHYSPLHF.